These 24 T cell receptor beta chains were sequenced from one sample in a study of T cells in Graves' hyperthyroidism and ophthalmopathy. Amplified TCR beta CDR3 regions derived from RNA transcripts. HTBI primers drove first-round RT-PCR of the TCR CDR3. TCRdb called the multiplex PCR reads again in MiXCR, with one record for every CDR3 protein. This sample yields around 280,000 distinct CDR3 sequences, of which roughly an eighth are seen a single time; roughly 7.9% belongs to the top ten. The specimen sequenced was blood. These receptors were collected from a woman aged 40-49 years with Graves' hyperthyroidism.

CDR3 loop: CASRTGLMNTGELFF. CDR3 coding DNA: TGTGCCAGCAGGACGGGACTGATGAACACCGGGGAGCTGTTTTTT. The chain carries TRBV5-6 and TRBJ2-2, with D perhaps matching TRBD2 (6 bases). The length of the CDR3 is 15 residues. Germline V gene lookup returns CDR1 SGHDT and CDR2 YYEEEE. V lost 5 bases and J 1 base, leaving 12 bases between the germline ends.

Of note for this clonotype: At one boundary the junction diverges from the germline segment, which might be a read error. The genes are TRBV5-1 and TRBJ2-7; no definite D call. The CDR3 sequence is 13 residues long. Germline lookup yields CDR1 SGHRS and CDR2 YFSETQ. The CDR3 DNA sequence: TGTGCCAGCAGCGTAGACGGGCTGTACGAGCAGTACTTC. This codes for CASSVDGLYEQYF.

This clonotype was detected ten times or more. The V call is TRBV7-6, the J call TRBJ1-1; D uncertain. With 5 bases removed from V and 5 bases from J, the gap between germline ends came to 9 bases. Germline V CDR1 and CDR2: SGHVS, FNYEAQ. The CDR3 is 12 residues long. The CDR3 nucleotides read TGTGCCAGCAGCCCGCCAGATACTGAAGCTTTCTTT. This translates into CASSPPDTEAFF.

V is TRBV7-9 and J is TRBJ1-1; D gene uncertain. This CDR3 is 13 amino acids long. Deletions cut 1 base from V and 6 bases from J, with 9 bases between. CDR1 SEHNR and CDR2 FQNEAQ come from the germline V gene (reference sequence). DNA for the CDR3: TGTGCCAGCAGCTTAGTGGGAGTGGCTGAAGCTTTCTTT. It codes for CASSLVGVAEAFF.

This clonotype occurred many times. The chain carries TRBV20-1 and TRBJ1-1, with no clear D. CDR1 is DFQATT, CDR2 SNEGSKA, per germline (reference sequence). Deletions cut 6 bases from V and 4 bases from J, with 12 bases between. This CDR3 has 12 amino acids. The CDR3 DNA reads TGCAGTGCGACACGGCCGCCCACTGAAGCTTTCTTT. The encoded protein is CSATRPPTEAFF.

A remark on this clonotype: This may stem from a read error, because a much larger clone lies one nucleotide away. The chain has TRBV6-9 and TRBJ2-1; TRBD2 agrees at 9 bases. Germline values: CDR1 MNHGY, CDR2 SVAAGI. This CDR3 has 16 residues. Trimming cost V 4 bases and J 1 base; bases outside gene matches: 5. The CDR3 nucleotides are TGTGCCAGCAGTTTCCTGACTAGCGGTTCCTACAATGAGCAGTTCTTC. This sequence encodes CASSFLTSGSYNEQFF.

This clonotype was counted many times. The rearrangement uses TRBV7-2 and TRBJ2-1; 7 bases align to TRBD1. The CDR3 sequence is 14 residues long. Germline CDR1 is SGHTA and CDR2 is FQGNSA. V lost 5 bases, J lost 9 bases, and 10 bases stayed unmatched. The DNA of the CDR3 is TGTGCCAGCAGCACCGGGACAGTCCTGCGTGAGCAGTTCTTC. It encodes CASSTGTVLREQFF.

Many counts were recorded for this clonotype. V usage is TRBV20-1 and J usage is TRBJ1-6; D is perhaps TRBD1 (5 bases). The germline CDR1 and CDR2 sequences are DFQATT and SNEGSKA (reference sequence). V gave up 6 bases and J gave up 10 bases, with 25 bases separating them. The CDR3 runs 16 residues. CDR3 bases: TGCAGTGCCAGACCCCACGGGGCTCAAACTGGATCACCCCTCCACTTT. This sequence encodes CSARPHGAQTGSPLHF.

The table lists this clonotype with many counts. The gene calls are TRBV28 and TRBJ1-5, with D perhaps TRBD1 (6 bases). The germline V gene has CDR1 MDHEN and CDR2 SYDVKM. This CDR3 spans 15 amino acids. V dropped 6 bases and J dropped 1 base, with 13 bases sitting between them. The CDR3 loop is CASSRDRRSNQPQHF. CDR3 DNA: TGTGCCAGCAGCCGTGACAGGAGAAGCAATCAGCCCCAGCATTTT. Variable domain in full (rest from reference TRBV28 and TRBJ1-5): DVKVTQSSRYLVKRTGEKVFLECVQDMDHENMFWYRQDPGLGLRLIYFSYDVKMKEKGDIPEGYSVSREKKERFSLILESASTNQTSMYLCASSRDRRSNQPQHFGDGTRLSIL.

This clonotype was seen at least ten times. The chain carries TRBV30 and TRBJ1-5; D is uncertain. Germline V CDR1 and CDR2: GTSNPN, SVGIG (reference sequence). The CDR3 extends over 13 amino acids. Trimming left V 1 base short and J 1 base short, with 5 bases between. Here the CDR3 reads CAWSGTSNQPQHF. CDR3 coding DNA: TGTGCCTGGAGTGGAACGAGCAATCAGCCCCAGCATTTT.

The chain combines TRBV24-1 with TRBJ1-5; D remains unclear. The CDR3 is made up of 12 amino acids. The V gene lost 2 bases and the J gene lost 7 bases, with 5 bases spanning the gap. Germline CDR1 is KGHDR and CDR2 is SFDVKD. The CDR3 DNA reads TGTGCCACCAGTGATTCAGGCCAGCCCCAGCATTTT. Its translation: CATSDSGQPQHF.

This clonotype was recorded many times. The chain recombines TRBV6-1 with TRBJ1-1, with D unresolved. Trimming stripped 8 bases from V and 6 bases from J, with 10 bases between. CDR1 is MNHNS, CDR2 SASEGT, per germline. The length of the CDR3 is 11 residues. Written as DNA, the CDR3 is TGTGCCAGCCGGACGGAACCTGAAGCTTTCTTT. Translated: CASRTEPEAFF.

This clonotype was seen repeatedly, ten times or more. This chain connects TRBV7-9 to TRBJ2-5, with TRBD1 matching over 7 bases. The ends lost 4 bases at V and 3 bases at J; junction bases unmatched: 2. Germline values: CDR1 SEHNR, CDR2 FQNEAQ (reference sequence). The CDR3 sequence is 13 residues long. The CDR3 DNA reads TGTGCCAGCAGCTACGACAGGGAAGAGACCCAGTACTTC. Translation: CASSYDREETQYF.

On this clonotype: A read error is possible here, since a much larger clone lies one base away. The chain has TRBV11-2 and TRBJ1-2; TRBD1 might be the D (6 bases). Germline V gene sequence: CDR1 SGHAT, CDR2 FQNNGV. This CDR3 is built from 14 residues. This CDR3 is CAGSFKSGADGYTF. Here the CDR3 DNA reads TGTGCCGGCAGCTTCAAATCGGGGGCCGATGGCTACACCTTC.

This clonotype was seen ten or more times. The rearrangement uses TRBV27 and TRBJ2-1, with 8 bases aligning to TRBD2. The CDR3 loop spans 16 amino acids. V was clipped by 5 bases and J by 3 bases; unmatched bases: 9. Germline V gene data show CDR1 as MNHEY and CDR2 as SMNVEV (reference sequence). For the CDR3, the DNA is TGTGCCAGCAGTACCTCCACAGCGGGAGTCTACAATGAGCAGTTCTTC. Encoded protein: CASSTSTAGVYNEQFF.

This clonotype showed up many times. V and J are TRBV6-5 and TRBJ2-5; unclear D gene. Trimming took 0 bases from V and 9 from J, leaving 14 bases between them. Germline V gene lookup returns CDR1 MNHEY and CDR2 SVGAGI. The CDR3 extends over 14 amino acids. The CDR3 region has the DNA TGTGCCAGCAGTTACTCACGTATGGACCGCTCCCAGTACTTC. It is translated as CASSYSRMDRSQYF.

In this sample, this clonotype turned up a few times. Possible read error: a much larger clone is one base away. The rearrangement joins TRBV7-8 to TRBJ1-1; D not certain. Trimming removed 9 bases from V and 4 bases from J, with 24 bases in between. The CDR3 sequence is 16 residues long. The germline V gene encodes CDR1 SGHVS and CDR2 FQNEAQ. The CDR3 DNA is TGTGCCAGGAGCACCGCCGCCGGGAGCTGGGCCACTGAAGCTTTCTTT. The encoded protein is CARSTAAGSWATEAFF.

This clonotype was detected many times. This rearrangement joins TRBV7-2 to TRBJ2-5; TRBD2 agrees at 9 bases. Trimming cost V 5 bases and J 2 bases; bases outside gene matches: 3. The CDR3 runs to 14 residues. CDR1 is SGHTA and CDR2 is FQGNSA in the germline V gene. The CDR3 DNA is TGTGCCAGCAGCACAACTAGCGGGCAAGAGACCCAGTACTTC. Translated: CASSTTSGQETQYF.

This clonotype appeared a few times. In nucleotides, the CDR3 is TGTGCCAGCTCCGAATCGCCTAGCGGGATTATTAGCTCCTACAATGAGCAGTTCTTC. Amino acid sequence: CASSESPSGIISSYNEQFF. The gene calls are TRBV6-1 and TRBJ2-1; 9 bases are a match to TRBD2. The CDR3 runs 19 residues. J was trimmed by 0 bases and V by 8 bases; bases with no gene match: 17. CDR1 MNHNS and CDR2 SASEGT come from the germline V gene.

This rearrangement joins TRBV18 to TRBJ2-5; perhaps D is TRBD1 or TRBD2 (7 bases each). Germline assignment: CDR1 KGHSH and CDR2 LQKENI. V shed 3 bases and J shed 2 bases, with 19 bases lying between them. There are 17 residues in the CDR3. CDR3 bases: TGTGCCAGCTCACCGTCCTCCGGGGAGGGGGCTCAAGAGACCCAGTACTTC. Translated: CASSPSSGEGAQETQYF.

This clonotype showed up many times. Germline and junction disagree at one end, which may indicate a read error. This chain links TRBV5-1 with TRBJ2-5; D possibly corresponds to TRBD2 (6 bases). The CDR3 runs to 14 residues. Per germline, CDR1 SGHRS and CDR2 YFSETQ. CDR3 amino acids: CASSLGGTQETQYF. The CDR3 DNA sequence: TGTGCCAGCAGCTTAGGAGGGACTCAAGAGACCCAGTACTTC.

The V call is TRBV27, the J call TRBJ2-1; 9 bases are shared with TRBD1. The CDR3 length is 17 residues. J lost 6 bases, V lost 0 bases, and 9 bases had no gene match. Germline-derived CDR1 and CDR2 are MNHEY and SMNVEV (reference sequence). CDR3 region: CASSLSLSGTGSNEQFF. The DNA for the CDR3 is TGTGCCAGCAGTTTATCCTTATCCGGGACAGGGAGCAATGAGCAGTTCTTC.

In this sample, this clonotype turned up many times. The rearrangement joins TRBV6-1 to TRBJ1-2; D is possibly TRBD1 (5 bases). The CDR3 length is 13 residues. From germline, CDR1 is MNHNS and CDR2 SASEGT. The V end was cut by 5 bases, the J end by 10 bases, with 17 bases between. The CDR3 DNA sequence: TGTGCCAGCAGTTCCGGGGCCCAGGGACCCTACACCTTC. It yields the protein CASSSGAQGPYTF.

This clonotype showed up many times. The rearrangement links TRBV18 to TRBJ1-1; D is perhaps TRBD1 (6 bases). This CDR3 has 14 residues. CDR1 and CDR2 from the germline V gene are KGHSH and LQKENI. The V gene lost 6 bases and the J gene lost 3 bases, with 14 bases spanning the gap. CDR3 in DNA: TGTGCCAGCTCGCGGACAGAGGGAGACACTGAAGCTTTCTTT. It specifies CASSRTEGDTEAFF.